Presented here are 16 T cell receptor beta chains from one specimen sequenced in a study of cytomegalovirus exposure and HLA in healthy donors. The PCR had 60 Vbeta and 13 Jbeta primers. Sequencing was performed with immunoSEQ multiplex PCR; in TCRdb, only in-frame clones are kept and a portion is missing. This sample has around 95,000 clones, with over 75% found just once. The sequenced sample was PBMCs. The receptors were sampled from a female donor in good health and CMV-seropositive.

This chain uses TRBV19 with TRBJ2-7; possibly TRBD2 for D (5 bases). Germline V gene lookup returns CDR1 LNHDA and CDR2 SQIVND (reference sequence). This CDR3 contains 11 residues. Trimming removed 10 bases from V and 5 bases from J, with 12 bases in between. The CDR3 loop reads CATQAGHEQYF. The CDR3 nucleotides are TGTGCCACTCAGGCGGGTCACGAGCAGTACTTC.

The CDR3 DNA is TGTGCCAGCAGCAAATTTACTGACAGGGGGCTCCTGAACACTGAAGCTTTCTTT. Its protein is CASSKFTDRGLLNTEAFF. The V and J genes are TRBV5-6 and TRBJ1-1; TRBD1 matches 10 bases. Germline lookup yields CDR1 SGHDT and CDR2 YYEEEE. This CDR3 contains 18 residues. After removal of 4 bases from V and 0 bases from J, the junction contained 12 bases not matched to a gene.

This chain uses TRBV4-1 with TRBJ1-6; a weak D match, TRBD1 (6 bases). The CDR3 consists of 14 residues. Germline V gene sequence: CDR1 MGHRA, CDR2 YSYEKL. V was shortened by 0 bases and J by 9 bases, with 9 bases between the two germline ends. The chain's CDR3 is CASSQEQGGSPLHF. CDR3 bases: TGCGCCAGCAGCCAAGAACAGGGCGGTTCACCCCTCCACTTT.

The CDR3 DNA reads TGTGCCAGCAGCACGGGACAATTTGAGCAGTTCTTC. It encodes CASSTGQFEQFF. The chain combines TRBV7-9 with TRBJ2-1, with a weak D call TRBD1 (6 bases). Germline values: CDR1 SEHNR, CDR2 FQNEAQ (reference sequence). This CDR3 is 12 amino acids long. Trimming shortened V by 5 bases and J by 9 bases, and 11 bases separated the two germline ends. The complete variable domain, with remaining parts taken from reference TRBV7-9 and TRBJ2-1, reads DTGVSQNPRHKITKRGQNVTFRCDPISEHNRLYWYRQTLGQGPEFLTYFQNEAQLEKSRLLSDRFSAERPKGSFSTLEIQRTEQGDSAMYLCASSTGQFEQFFGPGTRLTVL.

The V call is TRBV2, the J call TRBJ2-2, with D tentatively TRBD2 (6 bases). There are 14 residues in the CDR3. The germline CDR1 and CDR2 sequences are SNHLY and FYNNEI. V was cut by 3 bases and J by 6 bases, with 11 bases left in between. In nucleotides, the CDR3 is TGTGCCAGCAGTGATGGACTACCGGCCGGGGAGCTGTTTTTT. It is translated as CASSDGLPAGELFF.

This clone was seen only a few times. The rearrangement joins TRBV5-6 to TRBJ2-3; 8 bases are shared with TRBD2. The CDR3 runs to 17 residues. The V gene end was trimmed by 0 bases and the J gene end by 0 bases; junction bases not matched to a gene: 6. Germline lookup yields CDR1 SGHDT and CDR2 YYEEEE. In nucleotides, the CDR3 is TGTGCCAGCAGCTTGGGCGGCAGCGGGGGTAGCACAGATACGCAGTATTTT. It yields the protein CASSLGGSGGSTDTQYF.

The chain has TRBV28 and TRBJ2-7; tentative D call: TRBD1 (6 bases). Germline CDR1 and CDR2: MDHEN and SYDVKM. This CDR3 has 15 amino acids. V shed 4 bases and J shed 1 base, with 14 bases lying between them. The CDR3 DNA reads TGTGCCAGCAGTTCCAGGGGTTTTTATTCCTACGAGCAGTACTTC. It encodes CASSSRGFYSYEQYF.

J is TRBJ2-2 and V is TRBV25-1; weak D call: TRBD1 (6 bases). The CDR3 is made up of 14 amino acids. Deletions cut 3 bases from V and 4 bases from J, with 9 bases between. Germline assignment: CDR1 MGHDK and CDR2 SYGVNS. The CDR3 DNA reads TGTGCCAGCAGTGAGGCAGGGGCCACCGGGGAGCTGTTTTTT. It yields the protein CASSEAGATGELFF.

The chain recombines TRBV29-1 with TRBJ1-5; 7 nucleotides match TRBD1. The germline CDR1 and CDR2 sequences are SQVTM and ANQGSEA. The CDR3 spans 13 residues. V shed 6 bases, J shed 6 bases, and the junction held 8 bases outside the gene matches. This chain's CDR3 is CSVVQGFGQPQHF. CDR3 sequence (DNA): TGCAGCGTGGTACAGGGGTTCGGTCAGCCCCAGCATTTT.

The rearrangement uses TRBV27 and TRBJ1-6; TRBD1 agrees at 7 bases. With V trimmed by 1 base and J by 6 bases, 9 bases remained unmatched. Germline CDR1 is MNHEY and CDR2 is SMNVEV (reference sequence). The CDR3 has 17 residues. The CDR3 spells CASSLYPGGGSNSPLHF. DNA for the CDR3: TGTGCCAGCAGTTTATACCCAGGGGGAGGTTCTAATTCACCCCTCCACTTT.

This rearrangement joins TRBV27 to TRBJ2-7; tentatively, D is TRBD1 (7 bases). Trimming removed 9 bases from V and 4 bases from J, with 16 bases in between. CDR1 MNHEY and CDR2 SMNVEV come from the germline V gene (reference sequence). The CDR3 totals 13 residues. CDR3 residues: CASSTGTQYEQYF. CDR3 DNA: TGTGCCAGTTCGACAGGGACTCAGTACGAGCAGTACTTC.

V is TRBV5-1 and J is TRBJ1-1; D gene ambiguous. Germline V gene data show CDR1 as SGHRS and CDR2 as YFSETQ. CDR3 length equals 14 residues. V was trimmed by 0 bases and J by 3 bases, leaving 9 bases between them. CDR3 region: CASSLEGVYTEAFF. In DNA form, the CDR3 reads TGCGCCAGCAGCTTGGAGGGAGTGTACACTGAAGCTTTCTTT.

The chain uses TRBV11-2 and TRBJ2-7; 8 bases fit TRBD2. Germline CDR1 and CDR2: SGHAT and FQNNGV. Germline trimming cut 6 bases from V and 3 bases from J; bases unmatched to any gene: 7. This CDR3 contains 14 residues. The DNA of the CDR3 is TGTGCCAGCAGTCCTAGCGGGTCCCTCTACGAGCAGTACTTC. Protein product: CASSPSGSLYEQYF.

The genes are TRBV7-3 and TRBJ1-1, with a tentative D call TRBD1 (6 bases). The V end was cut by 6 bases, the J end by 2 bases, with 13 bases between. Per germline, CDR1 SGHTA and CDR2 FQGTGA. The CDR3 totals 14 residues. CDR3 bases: TGTGCCAGCAGAGGTACAGGGTCTAACACTGAAGCTTTCTTT. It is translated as CASRGTGSNTEAFF.

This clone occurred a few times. The chain's CDR3 is CAISESLPSERNSPLHF. The CDR3 coding sequence is TGTGCCATCAGTGAGTCTCTACCTTCAGAGAGGAATTCACCCCTCCACTTT. The chain joins TRBV10-3 to TRBJ1-6; D gene ambiguous. Trimming removed 0 bases from V and 7 bases from J, with 16 bases in between. CDR1 is ENHRY and CDR2 is SYGVKD in the germline V gene. This CDR3 is 17 amino acids long.

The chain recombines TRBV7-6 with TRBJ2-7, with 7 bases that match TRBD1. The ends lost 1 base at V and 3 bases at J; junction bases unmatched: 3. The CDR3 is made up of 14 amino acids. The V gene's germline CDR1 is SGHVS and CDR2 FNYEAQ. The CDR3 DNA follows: TGTGCCAGCAGCTTAGTACCAGGGGGCTACGAGCAGTACTTC. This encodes CASSLVPGGYEQYF.